This TCR beta chain is drawn from a study of memory CD4+ T cells and cytomegalovirus serostatus. The sort gate was single viable CD3+CD4+CD8-CD45RO+ cells for memory CD4+ T cells. The CDR3 sequence is 15 residues long. CDR1 is SGHAT and CDR2 is FQNNGV in the germline V gene. Trimming stripped 7 bases from V and 0 bases from J, with 16 bases between. Generated by immunoSEQ multiplex PCR, the TCRdb table keeps only in-frame clones and is missing some. The sample lists about 25,000 clones; about four fifths were seen once. V gene TRBV11-2 combines with J gene TRBJ2-7; D is possibly TRBD2 (6 bases). This receptor was taken from an adult in good health and CMV-seronegative. The sequenced material came from memory CD4+ T cells from blood. The CDR3, as DNA: TGTGCCAGCAACCTGCTGGCGGGGCTCTCCTACGAGCAGTACTTC. It translates to CASNLLAGLSYEQYF.